This T cell receptor beta chain was retrieved from a study of early T cells in non-severe SARS-CoV-2 infection. In the study overall: Sequencing input comprised bulk RNA from unsorted whole blood; chain pairing was not available.

There are many counts of this clonotype. Its antigen is unidentified. Individually, cDNA molecules had unique molecular identifiers attached to them. TCRdb reanalysed the 5' RACE reads using MiXCR and keeps one entry per CDR3 protein. The data show over 45,000 distinct CDR3 sequences, with over 9.5% seen just once and around 6.3% held by the top ten. The CDR3 length is 12 residues. Germline V CDR1 and CDR2: SNHLY, FYNNEI. V was cut by 11 bases and J by 3 bases, with 10 bases left in between. Study-wide points: Database matching using VDJdb favored anti-spike CD8 responses, with private and CD4 specificities left missing.

The sample was whole blood. This clonotype was sampled from an adult who was a healthcare worker with PCR-confirmed SARS-CoV-2 infection or an uninfected control (not recorded which). The chain has TRBV2 and TRBJ2-2, with TRBD2 as a possible D gene (6 bases). In nucleotides, the CDR3 is TGTGCCGTAGGCGGGGACACCGGGGAGCTGTTTTTT. Translated: CAVGGDTGELFF. Combining the CDR3 with reference TRBV2 and TRBJ2-2 gives the whole variable domain EPEVTQTPSHQVTQMGQEVILRCVPISNHLYFYWYRQILGQKVEFLVSFYNNEISEKSEIFDDQFSVERPDGSNFTLKIRSTKLEDSAMYFCAVGGDTGELFFGEGSRLTVL.